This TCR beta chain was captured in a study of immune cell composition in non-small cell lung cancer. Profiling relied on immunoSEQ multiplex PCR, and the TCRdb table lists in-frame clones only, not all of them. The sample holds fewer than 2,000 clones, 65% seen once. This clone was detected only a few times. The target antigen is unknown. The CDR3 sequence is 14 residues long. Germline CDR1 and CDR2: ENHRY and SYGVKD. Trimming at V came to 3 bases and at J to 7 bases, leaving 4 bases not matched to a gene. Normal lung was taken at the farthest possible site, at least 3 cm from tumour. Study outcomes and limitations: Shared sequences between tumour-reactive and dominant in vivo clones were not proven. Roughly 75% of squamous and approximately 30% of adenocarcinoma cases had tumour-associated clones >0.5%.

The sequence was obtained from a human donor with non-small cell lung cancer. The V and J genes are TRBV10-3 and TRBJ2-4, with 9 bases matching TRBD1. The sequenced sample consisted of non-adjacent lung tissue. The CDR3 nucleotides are TGTGCCATCAGTGATTCACAGGGGGCGAACATTCAGTACTTC. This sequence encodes CAISDSQGANIQYF.